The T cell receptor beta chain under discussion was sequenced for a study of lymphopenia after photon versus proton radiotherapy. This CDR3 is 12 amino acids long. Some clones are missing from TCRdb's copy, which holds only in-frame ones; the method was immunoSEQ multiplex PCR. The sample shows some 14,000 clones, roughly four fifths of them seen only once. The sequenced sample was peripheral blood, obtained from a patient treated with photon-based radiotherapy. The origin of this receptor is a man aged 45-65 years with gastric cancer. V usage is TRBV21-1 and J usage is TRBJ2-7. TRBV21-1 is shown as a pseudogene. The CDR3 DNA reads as TGTGCCAGCCCCCCGAGAGGGGACGAGCAGTACGTC. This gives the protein CASPPRGDEQYV.